These 11 T cell receptor beta chains share one sample of origin, sequenced in a study of blood T cell repertoires in COVID-19. Clones were sequenced by immunoSEQ multiplex PCR, and TCRdb holds only the in-frame ones, with some missing. The sample holds around 280,000 clones, about nine tenths seen once. What was sequenced was peripheral blood. The receptors were gathered from a woman in her twenties or thirties with COVID-19, enrolled during active disease.

The chain carries TRBV5-4 and TRBJ2-1, with 10 bases matching TRBD2. The junction had 14 bases not matched to a gene; V was cut back by 5 bases and J by 12 bases. The germline gives CDR1 SGHNT, CDR2 YYREEE (reference sequence). CDR3 size: 15 residues. CDR3 sequence reads: CASRSSGSLVLSQFF. The CDR3 nucleotides read TGTGCCAGCAGGTCTAGCGGGAGTTTAGTCTTGTCGCAGTTCTTC.

The chain links TRBV7-6 to TRBJ1-1, with D maybe TRBD1 (5 bases). From germline, CDR1 is SGHVS and CDR2 FNYEAQ. The CDR3 spans 13 residues. V was cut by 7 bases and J by 5 bases, with 14 bases left in between. In nucleotides, the CDR3 is TGTGCCAGCACACCGGGGGAGGAGACTGAAGCTTTCTTT. This sequence encodes CASTPGEETEAFF.

The V call is TRBV7-3, the J call TRBJ1-1; D call uncertain. V dropped 4 bases and J dropped 1 base, with 7 bases sitting between them. CDR1 is SGHTA, CDR2 FQGTGA, per germline. This CDR3 is 13 amino acids long. Written as DNA, the CDR3 is TGTGCCAGCAGCTCGGGGTCGAACACTGAAGCTTTCTTT. Translating it yields CASSSGSNTEAFF.

This rearrangement joins TRBV24-1 to TRBJ2-2; D is possibly TRBD1 (6 bases). Germline-derived CDR1 and CDR2 are KGHDR and SFDVKD. This CDR3 contains 13 residues. V was cut by 9 bases and J by 0 bases, with 7 bases left in between. As DNA, the CDR3 is TGTGCCACCGGGACACCGAACACCGGGGAGCTGTTTTTT. Residues: CATGTPNTGELFF.

This chain connects TRBV28 to TRBJ1-5; D possibly corresponds to TRBD1 (6 bases). V lost 7 bases and J 5 bases, leaving 18 bases between the germline ends. The CDR3 covers 15 residues. Germline CDR1 and CDR2: MDHEN and SYDVKM. The CDR3 sequence: CASTDSDRNYQPQHF. CDR3 DNA: TGTGCCAGCACGGATTCGGACAGAAACTATCAGCCCCAGCATTTT.

The CDR3, as DNA: TGTGCCAGCAGCTCGGGGGGTAGCAATCAGCCCCAGCATTTT. Its translation is CASSSGGSNQPQHF. V and J are TRBV7-9 and TRBJ1-5, with a tentative D call TRBD1 (5 bases). The CDR3 consists of 14 residues. Looked up from germline, CDR1 is SEHNR and CDR2 is FQNEAQ (reference sequence). The ends were cut back, 4 bases at V and 0 bases at J, with 7 bases in the middle.

The chain is built from TRBV5-1 and TRBJ1-1; the D is unclear. CDR1 is SGHRS and CDR2 is YFSETQ in the germline V gene. Between the trimmed V and J ends, which lost 0 bases and 4 bases, there was a span of 7 bases. This CDR3 contains 13 residues. CDR3: CASSLGASTEAFF. DNA for the CDR3: TGCGCCAGCAGCTTGGGGGCCAGCACTGAAGCTTTCTTT.

The V call is TRBV30, the J call TRBJ2-1, with 13 bases identical to TRBD2. V lost 3 bases to trimming and J lost 3 bases; unmatched junction nucleotides: 14. The CDR3 sequence is 19 residues long. Germline V gene data show CDR1 as GTSNPN and CDR2 as SVGIG (reference sequence). The chain's CDR3 is CAWRGGLAGRTGDYNEQFF. The CDR3 region has the DNA TGTGCCTGGAGGGGGGGACTAGCGGGACGTACAGGGGACTACAATGAGCAGTTCTTC.

The chain recombines TRBV2 with TRBJ1-1; TRBD1 matches 9 bases. CDR1 and CDR2 (germline): SNHLY, FYNNEI. This CDR3 spans 15 amino acids. With 6 bases clipped from V and 4 bases from J, the junction kept 9 bases outside the gene matches. The CDR3 reads CASRPPDRGATEAFF. The CDR3 DNA sequence: TGTGCCAGCAGACCACCTGACAGGGGGGCCACTGAAGCTTTCTTT.

This chain links TRBV19 with TRBJ2-7; D unresolved. This CDR3 has 14 residues. Germline V lookup: CDR1 LNHDA, CDR2 SQIVND (reference sequence). Trimming pared 3 bases from V and 3 bases from J, leaving 12 bases between. CDR3 residues: CASSISGPSYEQYF. Written as DNA, the CDR3 is TGTGCCAGTAGTATTTCGGGTCCGAGCTACGAGCAGTACTTC.

This clone appeared a single time. CDR3 in DNA: TGTGCCAGCAGACAGAGTAGCAATCAGCCCCAGCATTTT. It is translated as CASRQSSNQPQHF. The chain employs TRBV27 and TRBJ1-5; D call uncertain. Germline V CDR1 and CDR2: MNHEY, SMNVEV (reference sequence). The CDR3 runs 13 residues. Deletions cut 6 bases from V and 0 bases from J, with 6 bases between.